Described below is a single T cell receptor beta chain sequence and its context. The sample is drawn from a study of T cell changes during pregnancy in multiple sclerosis. Measured with immunoSEQ multiplex PCR; TCRdb has only the in-frame clones, and not every one. The data contain roughly 30,000 clones, around nine tenths of them seen just once; the ten biggest clones take up about 6.8%. The CDR3 covers 18 residues. From germline, CDR1 is SGHRS and CDR2 YFSETQ. V lost 3 bases, J lost 0 bases, and 9 bases stayed unmatched. The chain combines TRBV5-1 with TRBJ2-7, with 13 nucleotides matching TRBD2. The sequenced sample was CD8+ T cells from peripheral blood mononuclear cells, obtained after pregnancy. The source is a female donor with multiple sclerosis, enrolled in a pregnancy study. CDR3 coding DNA: TGCGCCAGCAGCTCGGTGACTAGCGGGAGGAGAGGCTCCTACGAGCAGTACTTC. This translates into CASSSVTSGRRGSYEQYF.